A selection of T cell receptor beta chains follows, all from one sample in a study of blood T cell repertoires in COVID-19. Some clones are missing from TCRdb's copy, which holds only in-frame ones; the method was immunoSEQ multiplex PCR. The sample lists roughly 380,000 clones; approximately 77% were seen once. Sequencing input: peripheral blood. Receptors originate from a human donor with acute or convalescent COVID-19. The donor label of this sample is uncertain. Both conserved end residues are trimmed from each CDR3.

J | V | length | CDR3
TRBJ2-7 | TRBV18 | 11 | ASSRGGGYEQY
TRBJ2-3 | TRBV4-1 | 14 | ASSQGRGLSTDTQY
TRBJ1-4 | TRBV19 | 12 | ASSVRTVNEKLF
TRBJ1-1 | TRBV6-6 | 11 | ASSPSGNTEAF
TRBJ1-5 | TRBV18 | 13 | ASSPLRLRDQPQH
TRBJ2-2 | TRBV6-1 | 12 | ASSEIGRVGELF
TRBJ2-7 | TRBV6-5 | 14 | ASSSRTAGSSYEQY
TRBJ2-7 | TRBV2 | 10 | ASSRQGYEQY
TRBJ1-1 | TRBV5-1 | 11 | ASSKDRVTEAF
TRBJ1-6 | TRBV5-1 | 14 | ASRGQGARVDSPLH
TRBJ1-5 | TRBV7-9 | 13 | ASSHLGTGHQPQH
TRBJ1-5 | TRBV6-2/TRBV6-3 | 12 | ASSYSGARVPQH
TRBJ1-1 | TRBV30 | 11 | ALTGLVNTEAF
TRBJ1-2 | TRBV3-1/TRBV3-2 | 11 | ASSRGTGDGYT
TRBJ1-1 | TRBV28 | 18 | ASSLYLDRGFVGMNTEAF
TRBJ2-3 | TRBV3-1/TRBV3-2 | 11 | ASSQFLSDTQY
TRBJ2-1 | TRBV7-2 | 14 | ASSDRGLAGGNEQF
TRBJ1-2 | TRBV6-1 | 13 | ASSERGRGNYGYT
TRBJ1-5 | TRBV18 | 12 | ASSPAGFNQPQH
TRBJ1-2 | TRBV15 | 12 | ATSRGQGADGYT
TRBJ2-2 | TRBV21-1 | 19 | ASFLRTGWGLGPTVGGELF
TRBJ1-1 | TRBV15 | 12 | ATSRHQGNTEAF
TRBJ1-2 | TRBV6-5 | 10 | ASTTGGLGYT
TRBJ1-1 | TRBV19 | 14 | ASSRRTGPMTTEAF
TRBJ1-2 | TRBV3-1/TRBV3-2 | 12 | ASSLEGAFYGYT
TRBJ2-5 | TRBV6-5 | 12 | ASRAGLARETQY
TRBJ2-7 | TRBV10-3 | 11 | AIGLTLPYEQY
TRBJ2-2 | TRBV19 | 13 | ASSYPGRRTGELF
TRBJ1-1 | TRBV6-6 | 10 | ASRQGITEAF
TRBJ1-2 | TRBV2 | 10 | ASRPGAWGYT
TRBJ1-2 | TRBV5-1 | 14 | ASSLVPTGTEDGYT
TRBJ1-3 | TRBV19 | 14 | ASSPQTGGLGNTIY
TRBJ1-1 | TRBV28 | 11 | ASRGWTGSEAF
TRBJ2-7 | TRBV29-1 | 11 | SAVGDSKYEQY
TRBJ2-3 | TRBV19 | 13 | ASSDRDSSTDTQY
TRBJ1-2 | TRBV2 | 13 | ASIRDRGGNYGYT
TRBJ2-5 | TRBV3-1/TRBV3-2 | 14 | ASSQPGGTAQETQY
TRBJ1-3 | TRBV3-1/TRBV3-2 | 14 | ASSQGHHFSGNTIY
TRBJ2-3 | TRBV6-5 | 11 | ASSSDRVDTQY
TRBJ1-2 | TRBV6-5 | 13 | ASSPRNLRLYGYT